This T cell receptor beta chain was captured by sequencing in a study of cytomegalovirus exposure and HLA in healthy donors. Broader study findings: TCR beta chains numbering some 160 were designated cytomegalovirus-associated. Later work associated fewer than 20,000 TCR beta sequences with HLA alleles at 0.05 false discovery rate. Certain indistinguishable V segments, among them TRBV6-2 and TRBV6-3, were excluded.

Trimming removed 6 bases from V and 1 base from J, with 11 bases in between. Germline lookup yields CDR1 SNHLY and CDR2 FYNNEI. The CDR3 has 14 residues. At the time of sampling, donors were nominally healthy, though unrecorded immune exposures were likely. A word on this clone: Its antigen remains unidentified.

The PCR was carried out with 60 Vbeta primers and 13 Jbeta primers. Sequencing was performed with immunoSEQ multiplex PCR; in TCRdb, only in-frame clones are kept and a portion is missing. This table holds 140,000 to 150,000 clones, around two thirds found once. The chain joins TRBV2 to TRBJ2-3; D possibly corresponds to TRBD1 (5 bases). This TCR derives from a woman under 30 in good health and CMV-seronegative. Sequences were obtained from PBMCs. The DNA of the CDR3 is TGTGCCAGCAGCCCCAGGGTTGGCACAGATACGCAGTATTTT. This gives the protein CASSPRVGTDTQYF. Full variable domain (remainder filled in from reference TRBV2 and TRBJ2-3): EPEVTQTPSHQVTQMGQEVILRCVPISNHLYFYWYRQILGQKVEFLVSFYNNEISEKSEIFDDQFSVERPDGSNFTLKIRSTKLEDSAMYFCASSPRVGTDTQYFGPGTRLTVL.